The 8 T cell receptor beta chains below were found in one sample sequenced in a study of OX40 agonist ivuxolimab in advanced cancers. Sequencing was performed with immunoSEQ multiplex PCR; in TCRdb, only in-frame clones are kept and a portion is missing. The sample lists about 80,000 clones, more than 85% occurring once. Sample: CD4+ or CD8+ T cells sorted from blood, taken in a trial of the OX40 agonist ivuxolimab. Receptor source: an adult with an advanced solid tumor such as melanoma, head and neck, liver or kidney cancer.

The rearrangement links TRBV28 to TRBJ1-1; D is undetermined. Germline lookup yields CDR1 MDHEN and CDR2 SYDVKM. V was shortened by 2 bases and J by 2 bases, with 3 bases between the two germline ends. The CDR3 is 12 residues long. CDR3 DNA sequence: TGTGCCAGCAGTTTAGGTAACACTGAAGCTTTCTTT. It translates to CASSLGNTEAFF.

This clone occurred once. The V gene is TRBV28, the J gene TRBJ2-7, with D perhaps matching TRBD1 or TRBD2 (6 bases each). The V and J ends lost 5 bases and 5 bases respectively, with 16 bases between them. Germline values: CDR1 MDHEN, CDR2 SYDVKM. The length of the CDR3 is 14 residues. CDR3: CASSQGTLRNEQYF. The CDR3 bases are TGTGCCAGCAGTCAGGGGACTTTGAGGAACGAGCAGTACTTC.

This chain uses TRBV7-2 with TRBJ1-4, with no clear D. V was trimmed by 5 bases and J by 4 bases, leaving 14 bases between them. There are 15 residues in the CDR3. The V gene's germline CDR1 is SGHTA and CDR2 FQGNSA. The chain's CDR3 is CASSPPRPHNEKLFF. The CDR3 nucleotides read TGTGCCAGCAGCCCCCCAAGGCCGCATAATGAAAAACTGTTTTTT.

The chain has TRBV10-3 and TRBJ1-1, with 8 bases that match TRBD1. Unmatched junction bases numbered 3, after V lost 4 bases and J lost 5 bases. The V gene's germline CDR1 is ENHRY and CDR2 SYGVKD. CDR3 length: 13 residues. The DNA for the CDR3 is TGTGCCATCAGTGGAACAGGGGGAACTGAAGCTTTCTTT. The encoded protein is CAISGTGGTEAFF.

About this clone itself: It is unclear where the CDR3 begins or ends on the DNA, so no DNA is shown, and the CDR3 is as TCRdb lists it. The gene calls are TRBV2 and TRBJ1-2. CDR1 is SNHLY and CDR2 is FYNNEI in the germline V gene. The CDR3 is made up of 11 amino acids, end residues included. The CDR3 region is CASRPVGFGAF.

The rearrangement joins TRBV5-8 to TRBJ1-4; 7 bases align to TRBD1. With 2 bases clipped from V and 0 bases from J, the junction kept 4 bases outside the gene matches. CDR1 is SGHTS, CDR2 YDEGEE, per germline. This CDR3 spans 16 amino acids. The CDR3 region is CASSFGTVATNEKLFF. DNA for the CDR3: TGTGCCAGCAGCTTCGGGACAGTCGCAACTAATGAAAAACTGTTTTTT.

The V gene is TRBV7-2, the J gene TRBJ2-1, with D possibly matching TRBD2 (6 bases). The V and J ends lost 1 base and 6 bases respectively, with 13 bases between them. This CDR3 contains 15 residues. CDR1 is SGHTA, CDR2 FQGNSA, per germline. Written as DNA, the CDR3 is TGTGCCAGCAGCTTAGTAACTAGCATTGGCAATGAGCAGTTCTTC. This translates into CASSLVTSIGNEQFF.

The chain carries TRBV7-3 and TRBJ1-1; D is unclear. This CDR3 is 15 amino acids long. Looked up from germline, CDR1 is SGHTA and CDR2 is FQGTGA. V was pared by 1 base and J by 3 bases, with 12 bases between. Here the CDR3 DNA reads TGTGCCAGCAGCTTAATGGGTGGCCGGGACACTGAAGCTTTCTTT. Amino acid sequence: CASSLMGGRDTEAFF.